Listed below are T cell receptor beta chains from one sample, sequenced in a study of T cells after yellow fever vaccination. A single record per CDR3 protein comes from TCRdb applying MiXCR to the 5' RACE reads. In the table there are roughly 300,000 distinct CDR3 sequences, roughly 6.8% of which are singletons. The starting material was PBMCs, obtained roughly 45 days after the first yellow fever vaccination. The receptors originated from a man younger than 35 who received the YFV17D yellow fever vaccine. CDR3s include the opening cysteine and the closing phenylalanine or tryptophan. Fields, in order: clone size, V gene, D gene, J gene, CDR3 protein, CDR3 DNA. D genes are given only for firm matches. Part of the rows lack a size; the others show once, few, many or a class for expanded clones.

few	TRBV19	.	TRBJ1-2	CASSIDGRYYGYTF	TGTGCCAGTAGTATAGATGGTCGCTACTATGGCTACACCTTC
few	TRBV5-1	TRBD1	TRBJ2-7	CASSILTGNEQYF	TGCGCCAGCAGCATACTGACAGGGAACGAGCAGTACTTC
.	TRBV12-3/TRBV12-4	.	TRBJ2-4	CASRGRGGNIQYF	TGTGCCAGCCGGGGGAGGGGGGGGAACATTCAGTACTTC
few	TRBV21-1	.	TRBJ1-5	CASSRRDRAGNQPQHF	TGTGCCAGCAGCCGCCGAGATCGCGCAGGCAATCAGCCCCAGCATTTT
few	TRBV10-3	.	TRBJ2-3	CAISESGVAPDTQYF	TGTGCCATCAGTGAGTCGGGGGTAGCCCCAGATACGCAGTATTTT
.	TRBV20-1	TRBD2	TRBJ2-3	CSASTSGGTDTQYF	TGCAGTGCTAGCACTAGCGGGGGCACAGATACGCAGTATTTT
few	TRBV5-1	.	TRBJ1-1	CASSLYGTTEAFF	TGCGCCAGCAGCTTGTACGGGACCACTGAAGCTTTCTTT
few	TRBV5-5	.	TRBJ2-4	CASSLDGGNIQYF	TGTGCCAGCAGCTTGGATGGGGGGAACATTCAGTACTTC
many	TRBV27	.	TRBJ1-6	CASMVGSVNSPLHF	TGTGCCAGCATGGTGGGCTCTGTTAATTCACCCCTCCACTTT
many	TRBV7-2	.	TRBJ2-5	CASSIQETQYF	TGTGCCAGCAGCATCCAAGAGACCCAGTACTTC
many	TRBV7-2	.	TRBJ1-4	CASSLGGTNEKLFF	TGTGCCAGCAGCTTAGGCGGGACTAATGAAAAACTGTTTTTT
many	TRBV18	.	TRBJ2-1	CASSPRTYNEQFF	TGTGCCAGCTCACCAAGGACATACAATGAGCAGTTCTTC
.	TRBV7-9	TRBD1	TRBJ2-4	CASSLSGTDKNVQYF	TGTGCCAGCAGCTTGTCAGGGACAGACAAAAACGTTCAGTACTTC
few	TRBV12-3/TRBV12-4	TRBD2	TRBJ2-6	CASSWRLAGTSGANVLTF	TGTGCCAGCAGTTGGCGACTAGCGGGGACCTCTGGGGCCAACGTCCTGACTTTC
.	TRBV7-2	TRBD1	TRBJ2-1	CASDRGDEQFF	TGTGCCAGCGACAGGGGCGATGAGCAGTTCTTC
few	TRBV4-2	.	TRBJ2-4	CASSQDLGNGVAKNIQYF	TGTGCCAGCAGCCAAGATCTAGGGAACGGGGTAGCCAAAAACATTCAGTACTTC